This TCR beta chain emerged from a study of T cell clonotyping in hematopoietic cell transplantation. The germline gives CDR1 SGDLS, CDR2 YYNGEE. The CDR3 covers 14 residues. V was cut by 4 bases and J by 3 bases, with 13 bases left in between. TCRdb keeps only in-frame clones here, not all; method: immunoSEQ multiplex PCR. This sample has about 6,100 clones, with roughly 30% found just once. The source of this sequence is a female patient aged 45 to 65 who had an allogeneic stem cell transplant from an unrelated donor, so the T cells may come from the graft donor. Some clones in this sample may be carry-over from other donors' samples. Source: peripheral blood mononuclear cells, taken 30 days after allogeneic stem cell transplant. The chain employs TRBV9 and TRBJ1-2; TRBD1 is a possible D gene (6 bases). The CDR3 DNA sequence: TGTGCCAGCAGCCCCCACTACAGGGACTATGGCTACACCTTC. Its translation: CASSPHYRDYGYTF. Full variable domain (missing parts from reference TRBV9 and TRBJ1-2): DSGVTQTPKHLITATGQRVTLRCSPRSGDLSVYWYQQSLDQGLQFLIQYYNGEERAKGNILERFSAQQFPDLHSELNLSSLELGDSALYFCASSPHYRDYGYTFGSGTRLTVV.